The 21 T cell receptor beta chains given below trace back to one sample, sequenced in a study of blood T cell repertoires in COVID-19. TCRdb's table, derived via immunoSEQ multiplex PCR, lists solely in-frame clones and lacks some. In the table there are 360,000 or so clones, about 90% of which are singletons. The sequenced sample was PBMCs or T cells enriched from blood (not recorded which). The receptor source for this set is a woman aged 25 to 39 who had recovered from COVID-19.

V and J are TRBV27 and TRBJ2-7, with TRBD1 as a possible D gene (6 bases). Per the germline V gene, CDR1 is MNHEY and CDR2 is SMNVEV (reference sequence). The CDR3 has 13 residues. V lost 6 bases and J lost 3, with 12 bases in between. CDR3: CASSRIRGYEQYF. DNA of the CDR3: TGTGCCAGCAGCCGGATCAGGGGCTACGAGCAGTACTTC.

The CDR3 sequence: CASSQDEVSLSGANVLTF. Written as DNA, the CDR3 is TGTGCCAGCAGCCAAGATGAAGTATCCCTATCTGGGGCCAACGTCCTGACTTTC. The gene calls are TRBV4-2 and TRBJ2-6; D is unclear. Trimming pared 0 bases from V and 1 base from J, leaving 13 bases between. Germline CDR1 LGHNA, CDR2 YNFKEQ. This CDR3 has 18 residues.

This clone was counted once. The chain links TRBV7-9 to TRBJ1-1; D possibly corresponds to TRBD1 (5 bases). Looked up from germline, CDR1 is SEHNR and CDR2 is FQNEAQ (reference sequence). The CDR3 is 13 residues long. Trimming stripped 4 bases from V and 11 bases from J, with 17 bases between. The CDR3 reads CASSSVLGRGAFF. Written as DNA, the CDR3 is TGTGCCAGCAGCTCGGTTTTGGGGCGGGGTGCTTTCTTT.

The genes are TRBV10-3 and TRBJ1-2; 9 bases are a match to TRBD1. Germline CDR1 and CDR2: ENHRY and SYGVKD. The CDR3 runs 17 residues. Trimming at V came to 9 bases and at J to 6 bases, leaving 20 bases not matched to a gene. CDR3 amino acids: CAIRPTGGAGVADGYTF. DNA for the CDR3: TGTGCCATTAGGCCTACAGGGGGCGCCGGGGTCGCGGATGGCTACACCTTC.

The chain recombines TRBV18 with TRBJ2-7, with 7 bases identical to TRBD2. This CDR3 region has 14 residues. Trimming took 0 bases from V and 5 from J; bases not matched to a gene: 4. Germline-derived CDR1 and CDR2 are KGHSH and LQKENI. CDR3 in DNA: TGTGCCAGCTCACCACCAGCGGGAATCGACGAGCAGTACTTC. It encodes CASSPPAGIDEQYF.

This clone has more than one count but fewer than ten. This chain joins TRBV5-8 and TRBJ2-5; 12 bases are shared with TRBD1. V trimming: 4 bases; J trimming: 5 bases; junction bases outside the gene matches: 6. Germline CDR1 is SGHTS and CDR2 is YDEGEE. The CDR3 spans 15 residues. CDR3 in amino acids: CASSEGQGAYETQYF. In DNA, the CDR3 is TGTGCCAGCAGCGAGGGACAGGGGGCTTATGAGACCCAGTACTTC. Full variable domain (rest looked up from reference TRBV5-8 and TRBJ2-5): EAGVTQSPTHLIKTRGQQATLRCSPISGHTSVYWYQQALGLGLQFLLWYDEGEERNRGNFPPRFSGRQFPNYSSELNVNALELEDSALYLCASSEGQGAYETQYFGPGTRLLVL.

This chain connects TRBV5-6 to TRBJ1-2, with unresolved D. The CDR3 has 15 residues. Germline V gene lookup returns CDR1 SGHDT and CDR2 YYEEEE. Trimming left V 2 bases short and J 3 bases short, with 14 bases between. CDR3 DNA: TGTGCCAGCAGCTTCATTAACAGAAACCACTATGGCTACACCTTC. This codes for CASSFINRNHYGYTF. Full variable domain (missing parts from reference TRBV5-6 and TRBJ1-2): DAGVTQSPTHLIKTRGQQVTLRCSPKSGHDTVSWYQQALGQGPQFIFQYYEEEERQRGNFPDRFSGHQFPNYSSELNVNALLLGDSALYLCASSFINRNHYGYTFGSGTRLTVV.

CDR3 coding DNA: TGTGCCAGCAGTTACTCGTACGAGGGCGGCTACACCTTC. It codes for CASSYSYEGGYTF. This chain connects TRBV6-5 to TRBJ1-2; unclear D gene. The CDR3 runs 13 residues. From germline, CDR1 is MNHEY and CDR2 SVGAGI. With 0 bases removed from V and 8 bases from J, the gap between germline ends came to 10 bases.

This chain uses TRBV21-1 with TRBJ1-2; the DNA was not compared with TRBD1, the D call given in the table. TRBV21-1 is flagged as a pseudogene. This CDR3 has 22 amino acids. CDR3 region: CASSAPATGGKGPGTGNYGYTF. The CDR3 DNA reads as TGTGCCAGCAGCGCACCCGCGACCGGGGGAAAGGGGCCCGGGACAGGGAACTATGGCTACACCTTC.

V is TRBV2 and J is TRBJ1-2, with D possibly TRBD1 on 5 matching bases. This CDR3 comprises 14 residues. The germline V and J ends were trimmed by 4 bases and 0 bases, with 9 bases remaining between them. From germline, CDR1 is SNHLY and CDR2 FYNNEI. The CDR3 DNA reads as TGTGCCAGCAGTGGACAGAGTTCTAACTATGGCTACACCTTC. Translated: CASSGQSSNYGYTF.

V usage is TRBV11-1 and J usage is TRBJ1-5, with a possible D match to TRBD1 (5 bases). Germline CDR1 is SGHAT and CDR2 is FQDESV (reference sequence). The CDR3 extends over 13 amino acids. V was clipped by 3 bases and J by 6 bases, with 9 bases between them. DNA of the CDR3: TGTGCCAGCAGCTTCTCCCAGGGTCAGCCCCAGCATTTT. It is translated as CASSFSQGQPQHF.

This chain joins TRBV6-5 and TRBJ1-6; D ambiguous. This CDR3 region has 14 residues. V shed 5 bases and J shed 3 bases, with 8 bases lying between them. Per the germline V gene, CDR1 is MNHEY and CDR2 is SVGAGI. CDR3 region: CASSIQYYNSPLHF. CDR3 DNA: TGTGCCAGCAGTATACAGTACTATAATTCACCCCTCCACTTT.

The rearrangement uses TRBV4-1 and TRBJ1-4; D is undetermined. The CDR3 loop spans 18 amino acids. Germline assignment: CDR1 MGHRA and CDR2 YSYEKL. Trimming cost V 0 bases and J 4 bases, with 18 bases left between them. The CDR3 DNA is TGCGCCAGCAGCCAAGAGGTGGAAGGTAGAGGGTTTAATGAAAAACTGTTTTTT. It translates to CASSQEVEGRGFNEKLFF.

The V call is TRBV5-1, the J call TRBJ2-7, with a weak D call TRBD1 (5 bases). V was trimmed by 3 bases and J by 3 bases, leaving 16 bases between them. The CDR3 covers 15 residues. Germline assignment: CDR1 SGHRS and CDR2 YFSETQ. The CDR3 nucleotides are TGCGCCAGCAGCTCTGGCGCGACAGATATCTACGAGCAGTACTTC. Encoded protein: CASSSGATDIYEQYF.

The rearrangement uses TRBV5-1 and TRBJ1-1, with TRBD1 matching 8 bases. Trimming removed 0 bases from V and 4 bases from J; junction bases left unmatched: 11. The germline V gene encodes CDR1 SGHRS and CDR2 YFSETQ. The CDR3 runs to 17 residues. DNA of the CDR3: TGCGCCAGCAGCTTGGGACCCCAGGGGGCGATGGGCACTGAAGCTTTCTTT. Translation: CASSLGPQGAMGTEAFF.

The J gene is TRBJ2-1, the V gene TRBV9; the match to TRBD2 covers 8 bases. CDR1 is SGDLS, CDR2 YYNGEE, per germline. The CDR3 contains 15 residues. With V trimmed by 7 bases and J by 0 bases, 6 bases remained unmatched. The CDR3 sequence is CASSDGGASYNEQFF. The CDR3 DNA reads as TGTGCCAGCTCCGACGGGGGGGCCTCCTACAATGAGCAGTTCTTC.

The chain couples TRBV11-2 to TRBJ1-2; 8 bases are shared with TRBD1. Unmatched junction bases numbered 15, after V lost 5 bases and J lost 10 bases. Germline lookup yields CDR1 SGHAT and CDR2 FQNNGV. CDR3 size: 15 residues. CDR3 bases: TGTGCCAGCAGCCCAGGACAGGGACAAGGCAACTTCTACACCTTC. As protein: CASSPGQGQGNFYTF.

The chain joins TRBV3-1 (or the pseudogene TRBV3-2) to TRBJ2-7; 14 bases map to TRBD2. V lost 5 bases, J lost 4 bases, and 1 base stayed unmatched. The CDR3 contains 14 residues. Germline-derived CDR1 and CDR2 are LGHDT and YNNKEL (reference sequence). CDR3 loop: CASSRLAGGYEQYF. The DNA for the CDR3 is TGTGCCAGCAGCAGACTAGCGGGAGGGTACGAGCAGTACTTC.

This chain uses TRBV5-1 with TRBJ1-1, with a possible D match to TRBD1 (6 bases). Germline V gene data show CDR1 as SGHRS and CDR2 as YFSETQ. The CDR3 is made up of 14 amino acids. Between the trimmed V and J ends, which lost 4 bases and 1 base, there was a span of 11 bases. The CDR3 DNA sequence: TGCGCCAGCAGCGACCCGGGACAGAACACTGAAGCTTTCTTT. Protein product: CASSDPGQNTEAFF.

This chain uses TRBV6-1 with TRBJ1-6, with D maybe TRBD1 (5 bases). V lost 2 bases to trimming and J lost 7 bases, with 9 bases between them. The CDR3 has 14 amino acids. The germline V gene encodes CDR1 MNHNS and CDR2 SASEGT. This CDR3 is CASSEKGKNSPLHF. In nucleotides, the CDR3 is TGTGCCAGCAGTGAAAAGGGGAAAAATTCACCCCTCCACTTT.

In this sample, this clone turned up once. V gene TRBV29-1 combines with J gene TRBJ1-2; 9 nucleotides line up with TRBD1. Unmatched junction bases numbered 6, after V lost 6 bases and J lost 4 bases. Germline CDR1 SQVTM, CDR2 ANQGSEA. The CDR3 has 13 amino acids. The CDR3 DNA reads as TGCAGCGTCCGGACAGGGGTAACCTATGGCTACACCTTC. It translates to CSVRTGVTYGYTF.